A single sample gave rise to the 28 T cell receptor beta chains below, sequenced in a study of metastatic and nonmetastatic thyroid tumors. TCRdb re-called clones from the PCR reads using MiXCR. The sample lists over 50,000 clones, roughly 30% occurring once. No treatment of any kind had been given to any patient before thyroid surgery. Sequences were obtained from blood. The receptors stem from a female donor with papillary thyroid cancer or a benign thyroid nodule (not recorded which). Some clones in this sample may be carry-over from other donors' samples.

The V call is TRBV5-1, the J call TRBJ2-5; D might be TRBD2 (5 bases). The V gene's germline CDR1 is SGHRS and CDR2 YFSETQ. This CDR3 is built from 15 residues. Trimming removed 1 base from V and 5 bases from J, with 15 bases in between. The CDR3 region has the DNA TGCGCCAGCAGCTTGACTCTGGGTGGCGGGGAGACCCAGTACTTC. Its protein product is CASSLTLGGGETQYF.

This clone has ten or more counts. This chain links TRBV4-3 with TRBJ2-1; the D gene could be TRBD1 or TRBD2 (6 bases each). CDR1 and CDR2 (germline): LGHNA, YSLEER. Trimming took off 5 bases at V and 8 bases at J, with 10 bases between the two ends. The CDR3 extends over 12 amino acids. The CDR3 DNA sequence: TGCGCCAGCAGCTCCGGGGGCTATGAGCAGTTCTTC. This translates into CASSSGGYEQFF.

This clone was counted between two and nine times. The chain carries TRBV6-1 and TRBJ2-3; D remains unclear. V was clipped by 4 bases and J by 0 bases, with 11 bases between them. The CDR3 extends over 15 amino acids. The germline V gene encodes CDR1 MNHNS and CDR2 SASEGT. This chain's CDR3 is CASSGTYSSTDTQYF. The DNA for the CDR3 is TGTGCCAGCAGTGGAACATACTCCAGCACAGATACGCAGTATTTT.

For this clone: This clone may be a read error of a much larger clone one base away. The sample has other DNA sequences that encode this CDR3 too. V and J are TRBV20-1 and TRBJ1-2, with TRBD1 identical over 7 bases. The CDR3 is 12 residues long. From germline, CDR1 is DFQATT and CDR2 SNEGSKA (reference sequence). DNA of the CDR3: TGCAGCCCAGGGACAGCTAGCTATGGCTACACCTTC. Translated, it gives CSPGTASYGYTF.

This clone was seen only a few times. The J gene is TRBJ1-1, the V gene TRBV7-9; D is perhaps TRBD1 (6 bases). The V end lost 4 bases, the J end lost 1 base, and 13 bases lay between the germline ends. This CDR3 region has 15 residues. In germline, CDR1 is SEHNR, CDR2 FQNEAQ (reference sequence). The chain's CDR3 is CASSSQGTPNTEAFF. The CDR3 region has the DNA TGTGCCAGCAGCTCCCAGGGGACACCGAACACTGAAGCTTTCTTT.

This rearrangement joins TRBV6-1 to TRBJ2-1; TRBD1 agrees at 8 bases. Germline values: CDR1 MNHNS, CDR2 SASEGT. The CDR3 sequence is 15 residues long. J was trimmed by 7 bases and V by 4 bases; bases with no gene match: 9. Written as DNA, the CDR3 is TGTGCCAGCAGTGGCGACAGGGGCGGTCGGAATGAGCAGTTCTTC. Protein sequence: CASSGDRGGRNEQFF.

This clone counts as medium-sized (0.01 to 0.1%). The rearrangement joins TRBV24-1 to TRBJ2-5, with D perhaps matching TRBD1 (6 bases). The CDR3 covers 13 residues. Trimming left V 10 bases short and J 1 base short, with 12 bases between. Germline lookup yields CDR1 KGHDR and CDR2 SFDVKD. The chain's CDR3 is CATSDSLQETQYF. Written as DNA, the CDR3 is TGTGCCACTTCGGACAGCCTCCAAGAGACCCAGTACTTC.

This clone was detected many times. The rearrangement uses TRBV29-1 and TRBJ2-3; D is possibly TRBD1 (6 bases). The V gene's germline CDR1 is SQVTM and CDR2 ANQGSEA. This CDR3 contains 12 residues. Trimming left V 7 bases short and J 6 bases short, with 14 bases between. The CDR3 here is CSALGHQDTQYF. The CDR3 region has the DNA TGCAGCGCTCTGGGACACCAGGATACGCAGTATTTT.

The chain employs TRBV28 and TRBJ2-1; 7 bases are a match to TRBD1. The V gene end was trimmed by 6 bases and the J gene end by 7 bases; junction bases not matched to a gene: 6. This CDR3 has 13 amino acids. Per germline, CDR1 MDHEN and CDR2 SYDVKM. CDR3 loop: CASSLGTANEQFF. CDR3 bases: TGTGCCAGCAGCCTCGGGACAGCTAATGAGCAGTTCTTC.

The J gene is TRBJ2-5, the V gene TRBV11-2; 8 bases agree with TRBD2. Germline trimming cut 5 bases from V and 1 base from J; bases unmatched to any gene: 6. Germline CDR1 and CDR2: SGHAT and FQNNGV. This CDR3 has 15 amino acids. The CDR3 nucleotides are TGTGCCAGCAGCAAAGGCACTAGCGGCCAAGAGACCCAGTACTTC. This translates into CASSKGTSGQETQYF.

The chain couples TRBV13 to TRBJ1-6; D is possibly TRBD1 (5 bases). V dropped 6 bases and J dropped 0 bases, with 15 bases sitting between them. The CDR3 covers 17 residues. The germline gives CDR1 PRHDT, CDR2 FYEKMQ (reference sequence). The CDR3 is CASRVTAPSSYNSPLHF. The CDR3 DNA is TGTGCCAGCAGGGTGACAGCCCCAAGCTCCTATAATTCACCCCTCCACTTT.

The V and J genes are TRBV7-2 and TRBJ1-5, with D perhaps matching TRBD1 (6 bases). CDR1 is SGHTA and CDR2 is FQGNSA in the germline V gene. Between the trimmed V and J ends, which lost 5 bases and 1 base, there was a span of 12 bases. The CDR3 sequence is 15 residues long. The CDR3 sequence: CASSLWGASNQPQHF. The CDR3 coding sequence is TGTGCCAGCAGCCTGTGGGGGGCGAGCAATCAGCCCCAGCATTTT.

This sequence joins TRBV6-1 and TRBJ2-2, with D maybe TRBD2 (7 bases). Trimming removed 7 bases at V and 7 bases at J, with 16 bases between. The CDR3 is 14 amino acids. Looked up from germline, CDR1 is MNHNS and CDR2 is SASEGT. The CDR3 coding sequence is TGTGCCAGCATTCTAAAGGGGGGGGGCGGGGAGCTGTTTTTT. Its protein is CASILKGGGGELFF.

This clone was picked up a small number of times. Here the CDR3 reads CASTPSGQGGRRFHGYTF. The DNA of the CDR3 is TGTGCCAGCACCCCTTCGGGGCAGGGTGGTCGTAGGTTTCATGGCTACACCTTC. The chain joins TRBV6-5 to TRBJ1-2, with D perhaps TRBD1 (5 bases). This CDR3 comprises 18 residues. The V gene lost 7 bases and the J gene lost 6 bases, with 30 bases spanning the gap. Germline CDR1 reads MNHEY; CDR2 reads SVGAGI.

The chain carries TRBV19 and TRBJ2-7, with 9 bases lining up with TRBD2. V lost 3 bases to trimming and J lost 5 bases; unmatched junction nucleotides: 14. The CDR3 spans 17 residues. Germline V gene data show CDR1 as LNHDA and CDR2 as SQIVND (reference sequence). This CDR3 reads CASSMGWGSGRTNEQYF. The CDR3 nucleotides are TGTGCCAGTAGTATGGGTTGGGGGAGCGGGAGGACGAACGAGCAGTACTTC.

V and J are TRBV6-5 and TRBJ1-4; TRBD1 aligns across 7 bases. The CDR3 consists of 12 residues. With V trimmed by 5 bases and J by 13 bases, 7 bases remained unmatched. Germline V gene lookup returns CDR1 MNHEY and CDR2 SVGAGI. The CDR3 DNA reads as TGTGCCAGCAGTCTGGATCGGGACAGACTGTTTTTT. Translating gives CASSLDRDRLFF.

The chain employs TRBV7-6 and TRBJ1-1; tentatively, D is TRBD1 (6 bases). There are 16 residues in the CDR3. V was cut by 4 bases and J by 3 bases, with 18 bases left in between. Germline CDR1 is SGHVS and CDR2 is FNYEAQ. CDR3 residues: CASSSYVGQTDTEAFF. CDR3 nucleotides: TGTGCCAGCAGCTCCTACGTAGGACAGACAGACACTGAAGCTTTCTTT.

This clone appeared a few times. The J gene is TRBJ1-5, the V gene TRBV6-2 or TRBV6-3; TRBD1 aligns across 7 bases. Trimming cost V 5 bases and J 1 base; bases outside gene matches: 8. The CDR3 contains 16 residues. Germline V gene data show CDR1 as MNHEY and CDR2 as SVGEGT. CDR3 amino acids: CASSLLLGGSNQPQHF. In DNA, the CDR3 is TGTGCCAGCAGTCTACTTTTAGGGGGCAGCAATCAGCCCCAGCATTTT.

This clone occurred a few times. The rearrangement links TRBV6-2 or TRBV6-3 to TRBJ1-1; possibly TRBD1 for D (5 bases). V was clipped by 5 bases and J by 1 base, with 8 bases between them. From germline, CDR1 is MNHEY and CDR2 SVGEGT. This CDR3 has 13 amino acids. The CDR3 protein is CASSPTGNTEAFF. In DNA form, the CDR3 reads TGTGCCAGCAGTCCTACAGGGAACACTGAAGCTTTCTTT.

The rearrangement joins TRBV11-1 to TRBJ1-1; D not resolved. The CDR3 extends over 16 amino acids. The V end lost 3 bases, the J end lost 0 bases, and 14 bases lay between the germline ends. The germline gives CDR1 SGHAT, CDR2 FQDESV (reference sequence). CDR3 protein: CASSFTETNMNTEAFF. The CDR3 DNA reads TGTGCCAGCAGCTTCACTGAGACTAACATGAACACTGAAGCTTTCTTT.

There are a few counts of this clone. The chain joins TRBV5-5 to TRBJ1-4, with D possibly TRBD1 on 5 matching bases. V was cut by 3 bases and J by 8 bases, with 20 bases left in between. Germline-derived CDR1 and CDR2 are SGHKS and YYEKEE (reference sequence). The CDR3 has 16 residues. CDR3 DNA: TGTGCCAGCAGCTCCCACGGGGCAGGAGGATTCGAAAAACTGTTTTTT. It is translated as CASSSHGAGGFEKLFF.

This clone has more than one count but fewer than ten. The rearrangement uses TRBV6-4 and TRBJ2-1; no clear D. CDR1 and CDR2 from the germline V gene are MRHNA and SNTAGT. CDR3 size: 11 residues. Trimming shortened V by 8 bases and J by 15 bases, and 17 bases separated the two germline ends. The CDR3: CASRFAEKLFF. The CDR3 nucleotides read TGTGCCAGCCGCTTTGCCGAGAAACTGTTCTTC.

V usage is TRBV12-3 or TRBV12-4 and J usage is TRBJ1-2, with a weak D call TRBD1 (5 bases). The CDR3 is made up of 13 amino acids. Deletions cut 5 bases from V and 5 bases from J, with 12 bases between. The CDR3: CASSRDGPYGYTF. The CDR3, as DNA: TGTGCCAGCAGTAGGGACGGGCCGTATGGCTACACCTTC.

The chain has TRBV9 and TRBJ2-1; D is perhaps TRBD1 (6 bases). Trimming stripped 4 bases from V and 8 bases from J, with 16 bases between. The CDR3 has 14 amino acids. From germline, CDR1 is SGDLS and CDR2 YYNGEE. CDR3 sequence (DNA): TGTGCCAGCAGCCCGTGGGGGCCATTGGATGAGCAGTTCTTC. It encodes CASSPWGPLDEQFF.

This rearrangement joins TRBV7-8 to TRBJ2-1; D gene ambiguous. The V gene's germline CDR1 is SGHVS and CDR2 FQNEAQ. The CDR3 runs to 12 residues. V gave up 5 bases and J gave up 8 bases, with 10 bases separating them. The CDR3 here is CASSPGLDEQFF. CDR3 nucleotides: TGTGCCAGCAGCCCCGGTTTGGATGAGCAGTTCTTC.

The rearrangement uses TRBV15 and TRBJ2-3; 11 bases agree with TRBD2. This CDR3 has 17 residues. V lost 6 bases and J lost 4; bases outside the gene matches: 12. From germline, CDR1 is LNHNV and CDR2 YYDKDF (reference sequence). CDR3 in amino acids: CATRGQRLAGSADTQYF. The CDR3 DNA reads as TGTGCCACCAGAGGACAAAGACTAGCGGGAAGCGCAGATACGCAGTATTTT.

This clone has only a few counts. V gene TRBV15 combines with J gene TRBJ2-2; 7 bases map to TRBD1. Trimming cost V 7 bases and J 3 bases; bases outside gene matches: 5. The CDR3 runs 14 residues. CDR1 and CDR2 (germline): LNHNV, YYDKDF (reference sequence). DNA for the CDR3: TGTGCCACCAAATCAACAGGGGACACCGGGGAGCTGTTTTTT. Protein: CATKSTGDTGELFF. The variable domain in full, completed from reference TRBV15 and TRBJ2-2, reads DAMVIQNPRYQVTQFGKPVTLSCSQTLNHNVMYWYQQKSSQAPKLLFHYYDKDFNNEADTPDNFQSRRPNTSFCFLDIRSPGLGDTAMYLCATKSTGDTGELFFGEGSRLTVL.

The chain is built from TRBV12-3 or TRBV12-4 and TRBJ1-1, with D possibly matching TRBD1 (5 bases). Trimming left V 1 base short and J 4 bases short, with 10 bases between. The CDR3 sequence is 14 residues long. CDR3 sequence reads: CASSLGGAVTEAFF. The CDR3 nucleotides read TGTGCCAGCAGTTTAGGAGGGGCGGTCACTGAAGCTTTCTTT.